The 24 T cell receptor beta chains below come from one sample, sequenced in a study of T cells in Graves' hyperthyroidism and ophthalmopathy. TCR beta CDR3 regions were amplified from RNA. A first-round RT-PCR of the TCR CDR3 used the HTBI primer set. From the multiplex PCR reads, TCRdb called clonotypes with MiXCR, one entry per CDR3 protein. This sample has around 300,000 distinct CDR3 sequences, with around 15% found just once. Sequences were obtained from blood. Source of these receptors: a woman between 45 and 60 years old with Graves' hyperthyroidism that later progressed to Graves' ophthalmopathy.

This clonotype has at least ten counts. This rearrangement joins TRBV2 to TRBJ2-1, with D tentatively TRBD1 (7 bases). CDR1 is SNHLY and CDR2 is FYNNEI in the germline V gene. V was clipped by 4 bases and J by 5 bases, with 12 bases between them. CDR3 length equals 14 residues. The CDR3 region is CASSVPGGNNEQFF. The CDR3, as DNA: TGTGCCAGCAGTGTCCCAGGGGGGAACAATGAGCAGTTCTTC.

This chain uses TRBV10-3 with TRBJ2-4; 9 bases line up with TRBD1. V shed 5 bases, J shed 7 bases, and the junction held 6 bases outside the gene matches. Germline CDR1 and CDR2: ENHRY and SYGVKD. The CDR3 totals 14 residues. CDR3: CAISRGQGDNIQYF. DNA of the CDR3: TGTGCCATCAGTAGGGGACAGGGTGACAACATTCAGTACTTC.

This clonotype was observed at least ten times. The V gene is TRBV28, the J gene TRBJ1-1; TRBD1 aligns across 8 bases. After removal of 3 bases from V and 1 base from J, the junction contained 19 bases not matched to a gene. There are 20 residues in the CDR3. Germline values: CDR1 MDHEN, CDR2 SYDVKM. In nucleotides, the CDR3 is TGTGCCAGCAGTTTTACTCTGGGACTGAGGTCCGGGACAGGGAACACTGAAGCTTTCTTT. Encoded protein: CASSFTLGLRSGTGNTEAFF.

This clonotype was observed many times. The chain combines TRBV7-2 with TRBJ2-7, with D possibly TRBD1 on 7 matching bases. This CDR3 is built from 13 residues. Deletions cut 6 bases from V and 6 bases from J, with 15 bases between. Per germline, CDR1 SGHTA and CDR2 FQGNSA. The CDR3 is CASSTAGGSEQYF. DNA for the CDR3: TGTGCCAGCAGTACGGCAGGGGGGTCCGAGCAGTACTTC.

This clonotype has at least ten counts. The chain joins TRBV2 to TRBJ2-5; no clear D. The germline V gene encodes CDR1 SNHLY and CDR2 FYNNEI. The CDR3 has 13 residues. The germline V and J ends were trimmed by 1 base and 5 bases, with 8 bases remaining between them. CDR3 protein: CASSEVELETQYF. The DNA for the CDR3 is TGTGCCAGCAGTGAAGTGGAACTGGAGACCCAGTACTTC.

V is TRBV20-1 and J is TRBJ2-7; possible D gene TRBD2, 5 bases. The length of the CDR3 is 14 residues. V lost 4 bases and J 3 bases, leaving 16 bases between the germline ends. Germline V gene sequence: CDR1 DFQATT, CDR2 SNEGSKA (reference sequence). The CDR3 DNA follows: TGCAGTGCTACTCAAACACGGAGGAACTACGAGCAGTACTTC. Its translation is CSATQTRRNYEQYF.

This clonotype appeared a few times. The gene calls are TRBV20-1 and TRBJ1-5, with a possible D match to TRBD1 (6 bases). Deletions cut 3 bases from V and 5 bases from J, with 14 bases between. Germline V gene data show CDR1 as DFQATT and CDR2 as SNEGSKA (reference sequence). The CDR3 totals 14 residues. The CDR3 sequence is CSARVIRGDQPQHF. The DNA for the CDR3 is TGCAGTGCTAGGGTTATCAGGGGCGATCAGCCCCAGCATTTT.

This clonotype was observed at least ten times. The junction differs from germline at one of its ends, possibly a read error. The chain employs TRBV7-7 and TRBJ2-2; D call uncertain. CDR1 and CDR2 (germline): SSHAT, FNYEAQ (reference sequence). The CDR3 loop spans 12 amino acids. In nucleotides, the CDR3 is TGTGCTAGCAGCTTAACGAACGGGGAGCTGTTTTTT. As protein: CASSLTNGELFF.

This clonotype occurred many times. J is TRBJ1-2 and V is TRBV5-1; D unresolved. The CDR3 sequence is 15 residues long. The V end was cut by 2 bases, the J end by 8 bases, with 19 bases between. Germline-derived CDR1 and CDR2 are SGHRS and YFSETQ. CDR3 protein: CASSFWGNLDNGYTF. The CDR3 nucleotides are TGCGCCAGCAGCTTCTGGGGTAACCTAGACAACGGCTACACCTTC. The full variable domain, rest sourced from reference TRBV5-1 and TRBJ1-2, is KAGVTQTPRYLIKTRGQQVTLSCSPISGHRSVSWYQQTPGQGLQFLFEYFSETQRNKGNFPGRFSGRQFSNSRSEMNVSTLELGDSALYLCASSFWGNLDNGYTFGSGTRLTVV.

This clonotype has ten or more counts. This sequence joins TRBV5-5 and TRBJ2-5, with 9 bases that match TRBD1. J gave up 5 bases and V 4 bases, and 6 bases lay outside the gene matches. The germline V gene has CDR1 SGHKS and CDR2 YYEKEE (reference sequence). This CDR3 region has 14 residues. Here the CDR3 reads CASSGGQGGETQYF. CDR3 nucleotides: TGTGCCAGCAGCGGGGGACAGGGTGGGGAGACCCAGTACTTC. The full variable domain, completed using reference TRBV5-5 and TRBJ2-5, is DAGVTQSPTHLIKTRGQQVTLRCSPISGHKSVSWYQQVLGQGPQFIFQYYEKEERGRGNFPDRFSARQFPNYSSELNVNALLLGDSALYLCASSGGQGGETQYFGPGTRLLVL.

This clonotype has ten or more counts. The rearrangement links TRBV3-1 to TRBJ2-3; D is unclear. CDR1 and CDR2 from the germline V gene are LGHDT and YNNKEL (reference sequence). V was clipped by 1 base and J by 11 bases, with 7 bases between them. This CDR3 spans 11 amino acids. CDR3 DNA: TGTGCCAGCAGCCAAGGACTGTTGCAGTATTTT. Amino acid sequence: CASSQGLLQYF.

This clonotype has at least ten counts. The chain has TRBV15 and TRBJ2-5; 8 bases are shared with TRBD2. CDR1 and CDR2 (germline): LNHNV, YYDKDF (reference sequence). V was clipped by 1 base and J by 8 bases; unmatched bases: 6. This CDR3 is built from 14 residues. CDR3: CATSRGQREFTQYF. As DNA, the CDR3 is TGTGCCACCAGCAGAGGACAGCGGGAGTTCACCCAGTACTTC.

This clonotype came up a few times. The rearrangement uses TRBV7-9 and TRBJ1-2, with 8 bases matching TRBD1. In germline, CDR1 is SEHNR, CDR2 FQNEAQ (reference sequence). V was pared by 4 bases and J by 5 bases, with 12 bases of the junction left unmatched. This CDR3 region has 16 residues. CDR3: CASSSGTGLLVYGYTF. In DNA, the CDR3 is TGTGCCAGCAGCTCCGGGACAGGTCTTTTGGTTTATGGCTACACCTTC.

This clonotype was counted many times. The rearrangement links TRBV20-1 to TRBJ1-1; TRBD1 might be the D (5 bases). CDR1 and CDR2 (germline): DFQATT, SNEGSKA (reference sequence). CDR3 length equals 14 residues. Trimming removed 5 bases at V and 2 bases at J, with 15 bases between. CDR3 in DNA: TGCAGTGCTTCCCTTCTCGGGGGAAACACTGAAGCTTTCTTT. It specifies CSASLLGGNTEAFF.

This clonotype has at least ten counts. The chain employs TRBV3-1 and TRBJ1-2; no reliable D call. V dropped 1 base and J dropped 6 bases, with 12 bases sitting between them. The CDR3 consists of 14 residues. The V gene's germline CDR1 is LGHDT and CDR2 YNNKEL (reference sequence). The CDR3 here is CASSQGSGFDGYTF. The CDR3 DNA reads as TGTGCCAGCAGCCAAGGGTCTGGGTTTGATGGCTACACCTTC.

This clonotype has ten or more counts. The gene calls are TRBV25-1 and TRBJ1-6; D unresolved. CDR1 and CDR2 from the germline V gene are MGHDK and SYGVNS. V lost 6 bases, J lost 9 bases, and 15 bases lay in between. The CDR3 covers 14 residues. Here the CDR3 DNA reads TGTGCCAGCAGCCCGGAGGGTACGGGTTCACCCCTCCACTTT. Encoded protein: CASSPEGTGSPLHF. The full variable domain, in which reference TRBV25-1 and TRBJ1-6 provide the parts outside the CDR3, is EADIYQTPRYLVIGTGKKITLECSQTMGHDKMYWYQQDPGMELHLIHYSYGVNSTEKGDLSSESTVSRIRTEHFPLTLESARPSHTSQYLCASSPEGTGSPLHFGNGTRLTVT.

The sample holds many counts of this clonotype. The chain combines TRBV2 with TRBJ1-1, with TRBD1 as a possible D gene (6 bases). Trimming took 6 bases from V and 2 from J, leaving 16 bases between them. The CDR3 totals 15 residues. Per the germline V gene, CDR1 is SNHLY and CDR2 is FYNNEI. The DNA of the CDR3 is TGTGCCAGCAGCGCCTTAAGGGGGGCCAACACTGAAGCTTTCTTT. This translates into CASSALRGANTEAFF.

This clonotype was observed at least ten times. This chain connects TRBV28 to TRBJ2-1, with D perhaps matching TRBD2 (5 bases). Germline V lookup: CDR1 MDHEN, CDR2 SYDVKM. The CDR3 spans 15 residues. V gave up 3 bases and J gave up 0 bases, with 9 bases separating them. In nucleotides, the CDR3 is TGTGCCAGCAGTTTCGCGGGCAACTCCTACAATGAGCAGTTCTTC. Its protein is CASSFAGNSYNEQFF.

This chain connects TRBV20-1 to TRBJ2-2; tentative D call: TRBD1 (5 bases). Trimming took off 0 bases at V and 7 bases at J, with 12 bases between the two ends. The germline V gene encodes CDR1 DFQATT and CDR2 SNEGSKA (reference sequence). The CDR3 spans 14 residues. CDR3 in DNA: TGCAGTGCTAGAGATAGATTGGGGCGCGGGGAGCTGTTTTTT. It specifies CSARDRLGRGELFF.

V is TRBV10-3 and J is TRBJ2-7; D is possibly TRBD1 (5 bases). The V end was cut by 11 bases, the J end by 1 base, with 12 bases between. Per germline, CDR1 ENHRY and CDR2 SYGVKD. CDR3 size: 12 residues. The CDR3 loop reads CASQGDSYEQYF. DNA for the CDR3: TGTGCCTCCCAGGGTGATTCCTACGAGCAGTACTTC.

In this sample, this clonotype turned up many times. The chain joins TRBV6-1 to TRBJ2-1, with TRBD2 matching over 7 bases. The CDR3 loop spans 14 amino acids. The V gene end was trimmed by 6 bases and the J gene end by 4 bases; junction bases not matched to a gene: 6. Per the germline V gene, CDR1 is MNHNS and CDR2 is SASEGT. The CDR3 sequence: CASRVTSVYNEQFF. DNA for the CDR3: TGTGCCAGCAGAGTCACTAGCGTATACAATGAGCAGTTCTTC.

The rearrangement uses TRBV20-1 and TRBJ1-5; D is ambiguous. From germline, CDR1 is DFQATT and CDR2 SNEGSKA (reference sequence). This CDR3 is built from 13 residues. V gave up 1 base and J gave up 3 bases, with 7 bases separating them. The CDR3 sequence is CSARVSLNQPQHF. In nucleotides, the CDR3 is TGCAGTGCTAGAGTAAGCCTCAATCAGCCCCAGCATTTT.

In the case of this clonotype: A much larger clone lies a single base off, so this may be a read error. The CDR3 loop is CATRVWNEQYF. The CDR3 DNA reads TGTGCCACCAGGGTTTGGAATGAGCAGTACTTC. The rearrangement joins TRBV2 to TRBJ2-7, with D possibly matching TRBD1 (5 bases). Per the germline V gene, CDR1 is SNHLY and CDR2 is FYNNEI. The CDR3 runs to 11 residues. V dropped 10 bases and J dropped 7 bases, with 14 bases sitting between them.

This clonotype was seen ten or more times. This sequence joins TRBV5-1 and TRBJ2-4, with a weak D call TRBD1 (6 bases). The CDR3 totals 11 residues. Germline loops: CDR1 SGHRS, CDR2 YFSETQ. The V and J ends lost 2 bases and 11 bases respectively, with 8 bases between them. The CDR3 loop reads CASSFEGVQYF. DNA for the CDR3: TGCGCCAGCAGCTTTGAGGGGGTTCAGTACTTC.